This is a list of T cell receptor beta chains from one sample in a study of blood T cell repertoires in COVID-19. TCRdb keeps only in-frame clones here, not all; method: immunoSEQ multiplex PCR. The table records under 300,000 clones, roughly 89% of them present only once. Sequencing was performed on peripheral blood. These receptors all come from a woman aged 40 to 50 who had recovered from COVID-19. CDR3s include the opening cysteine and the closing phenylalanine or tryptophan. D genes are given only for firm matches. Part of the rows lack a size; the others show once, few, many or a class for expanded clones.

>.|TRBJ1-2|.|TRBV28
CASSLLVGEGQPYGYTF
TGTGCCAGCAGTTTATTAGTGGGAGAGGGCCAACCTTATGGCTACACCTTC
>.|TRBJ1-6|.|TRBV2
CASSEQGPLGSPLHF
TGTGCCAGCAGTGAACAGGGGCCCCTGGGTTCACCCCTCCACTTT
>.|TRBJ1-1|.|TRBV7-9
CASSLDRENTEAFF
TGTGCCAGCAGCTTAGACAGGGAGAACACTGAAGCTTTCTTT
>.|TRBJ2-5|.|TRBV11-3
CASSSEETQYF
TGTGCCAGCAGCTCCGAAGAGACCCAGTACTTC
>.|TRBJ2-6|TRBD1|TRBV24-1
CATRTAKTGQGSYPGANVLTF
TGTGCCACCAGAACCGCCAAGACAGGACAGGGGAGTTATCCTGGGGCCAACGTCCTGACTTTC
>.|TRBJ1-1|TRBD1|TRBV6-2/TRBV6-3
CASSYSYSGGNTEAFF
TGTGCCAGCAGTTACTCGTATTCAGGGGGGAACACTGAAGCTTTCTTT
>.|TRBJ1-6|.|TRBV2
CASGLQGTGSPLHF
TGTGCCAGCGGACTTCAAGGTACGGGCTCACCCCTCCACTTT
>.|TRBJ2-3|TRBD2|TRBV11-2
CASSAGTRAADTQYF
TGTGCCAGCAGCGCCGGGACTAGGGCAGCAGATACGCAGTATTTT
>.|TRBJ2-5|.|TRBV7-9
CASSFQGQETQYF
TGTGCCAGCAGCTTTCAGGGCCAAGAGACCCAGTACTTC
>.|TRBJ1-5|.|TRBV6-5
CASSYSRGSNQPQHF
TGTGCCAGCAGTTACTCTAGGGGTAGCAATCAGCCCCAGCATTTT
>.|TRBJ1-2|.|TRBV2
CASSVRGGYGYTF
TGTGCCAGCAGTGTTCGGGGGGGGTATGGCTACACCTTC
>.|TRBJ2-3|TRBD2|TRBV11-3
CASSLRTSGIVGPDTQYF
TGTGCCAGCAGCCTACGGACTAGCGGGATAGTCGGGCCAGATACGCAGTATTTT
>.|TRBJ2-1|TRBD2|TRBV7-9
CASSSSGRERNEQFF
TGTGCCAGCAGCTCTTCGGGGCGGGAGAGGAATGAGCAGTTCTTC
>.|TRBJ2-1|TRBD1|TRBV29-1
CSVETGELSWEQFF
TGCAGCGTTGAAACAGGGGAGTTAAGTTGGGAGCAGTTCTTC
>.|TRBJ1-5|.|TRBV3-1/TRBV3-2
CASSQDWGRPQHF
TGTGCCAGCAGCCAAGATTGGGGCCGGCCTCAGCATTTT
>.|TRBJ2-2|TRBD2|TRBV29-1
CSVLAGGVNTGELFF
TGCAGCGTCCTAGCGGGAGGGGTTAATACCGGGGAGCTGTTTTTT
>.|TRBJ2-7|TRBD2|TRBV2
CASRLRDQFLAGRSYEQYF
TGTGCCAGCAGGCTCCGGGATCAATTTCTAGCGGGCCGCTCCTACGAGCAGTACTTC
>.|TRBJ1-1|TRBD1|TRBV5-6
CASSLAFRGDTEAFF
TGTGCCAGCAGCTTGGCCTTCAGGGGGGACACTGAAGCTTTCTTT
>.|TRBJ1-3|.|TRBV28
CASTTLGSGNTIYF
TGTGCCAGCACTACTCTAGGTTCTGGAAACACCATATATTTT
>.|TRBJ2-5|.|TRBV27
CASRGHPETQYF
TGTGCCAGCCGCGGCCACCCAGAGACCCAGTACTTC
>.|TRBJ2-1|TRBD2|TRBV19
CASSRTSGGYNEQFF
TGTGCCAGTAGTAGGACTAGCGGCGGATACAATGAGCAGTTCTTC
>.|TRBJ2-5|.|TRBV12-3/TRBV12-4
CASSYKETQYF
TGTGCCAGCAGCTATAAAGAGACCCAGTACTTC
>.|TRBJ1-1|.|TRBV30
CAWSLTTGRREAFF
TGTGCCTGGAGTTTAACGACAGGCAGGCGGGAAGCTTTCTTT
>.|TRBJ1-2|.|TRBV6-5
CASTYGAGANGYTF
TGTGCCAGCACCTACGGGGCAGGGGCTAATGGCTACACCTTC
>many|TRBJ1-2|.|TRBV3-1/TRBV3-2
CASSTGPDRCGYGYTF
TGTGCCAGCAGCACAGGCCCCGACAGGTGCGGCTATGGCTACACCTTC
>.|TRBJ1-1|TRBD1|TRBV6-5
CASSYRQGGTEAFF
TGTGCCAGCAGTTACCGGCAGGGGGGCACTGAAGCTTTCTTT
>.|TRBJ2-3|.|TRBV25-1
CASSDRGMADTQYF
TGTGCCAGCAGCGATAGGGGGATGGCAGATACGCAGTATTTT
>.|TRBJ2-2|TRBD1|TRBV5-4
CASRRRGQGATTGELFF
TGTGCCAGCAGGCGAAGGGGACAGGGGGCTACCACCGGGGAGCTGTTTTTT
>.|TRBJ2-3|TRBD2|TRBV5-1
CASDAGGTDTQYF
TGCGCCAGCGACGCGGGGGGGACAGATACGCAGTATTTT
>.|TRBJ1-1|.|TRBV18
CASSANGLGAFF
TGTGCCAGCTCAGCGAACGGGTTGGGAGCTTTCTTT
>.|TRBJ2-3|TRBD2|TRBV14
CASSNQKPESSGKRTDTQYF
TGTGCCAGCAGCAACCAAAAACCGGAGTCTAGCGGAAAACGCACAGATACGCAGTATTTT
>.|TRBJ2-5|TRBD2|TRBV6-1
CASSEWRGLAGSETQYF
TGTGCCAGCAGTGAATGGCGGGGGCTAGCGGGGTCAGAGACCCAGTACTTC
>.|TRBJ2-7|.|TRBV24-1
CATSGGYEQYF
TGTGCCACCAGTGGAGGTTACGAGCAGTACTTC
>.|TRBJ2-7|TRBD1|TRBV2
CASRVRQGSPEQYF
TGTGCCAGTAGAGTAAGACAGGGTTCTCCAGAGCAGTACTTC
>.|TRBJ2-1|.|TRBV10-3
CAISEEVYNEQFF
TGTGCCATCAGTGAGGAGGTCTACAATGAGCAGTTCTTC
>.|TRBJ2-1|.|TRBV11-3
CASSLKDNIYEQFF
TGTGCCAGCAGCTTAAAGGACAACATCTATGAGCAGTTCTTC
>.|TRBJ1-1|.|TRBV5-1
CASSQEGDKAFF
TGCGCCAGCAGCCAGGAGGGCGACAAAGCTTTCTTT
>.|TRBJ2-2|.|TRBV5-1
CAKTGQPNTGELFF
TGCGCCAAAACCGGACAGCCGAACACCGGGGAGCTGTTTTTT
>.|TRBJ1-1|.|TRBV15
CATSRDRGRGNTEAFF
TGTGCCACCAGCAGAGATCGAGGCAGGGGGAACACTGAAGCTTTCTTT
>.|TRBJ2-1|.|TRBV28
CASSILLGEQFF
TGTGCCAGCAGTATACTACTGGGTGAGCAGTTCTTC
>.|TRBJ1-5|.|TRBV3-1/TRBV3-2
CASSQATDSNQPQHF
TGTGCCAGCAGCCAAGCCACAGATAGCAATCAGCCCCAGCATTTT
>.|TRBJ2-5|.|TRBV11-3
CASSLDGEETQYF
TGTGCCAGCAGCTTAGATGGGGAGGAGACCCAGTACTTC
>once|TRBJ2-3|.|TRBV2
CASRWGPSTDTQYF
TGTGCCAGCAGGTGGGGGCCCAGCACAGATACGCAGTATTTT
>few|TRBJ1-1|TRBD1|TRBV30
CAWRDRVRVTEAFF
TGTGCCTGGAGGGACAGGGTTAGGGTCACTGAAGCTTTCTTT
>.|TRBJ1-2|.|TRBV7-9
CASSQVTGNYGYTF
TGTGCCAGCAGTCAAGTCACAGGGAACTATGGCTACACCTTC
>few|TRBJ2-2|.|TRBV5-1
CASSLAQTNTGELFF
TGCGCCAGCAGCTTGGCCCAGACGAACACCGGGGAGCTGTTTTTT
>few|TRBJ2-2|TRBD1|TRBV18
CASSPLRTGGNTGELFF
TGTGCCAGCTCACCCCTAAGGACAGGGGGGAACACCGGGGAGCTGTTTTTT